Each of the 22 T cell receptor beta chains below was sequenced from the same sample in a study of long-term antiretroviral therapy in people with HIV. At survey level, the immunoSEQ assay was run in its v3.0 version. This table comes from immunoSEQ multiplex PCR, and its TCRdb copy is limited to in-frame clones, with some not included. The sample comprises tens of thousands of clones, roughly four fifths of which are singletons, and about a quarter rests with the top ten. Sample: unsorted PBMCs, taken 0.4 years after starting antiretroviral therapy. These receptors all stem from a man in his forties or fifties with HIV.

This chain uses TRBV18 with TRBJ2-3; tentatively, D is TRBD1 (6 bases). The CDR3 is 14 residues long. Per germline, CDR1 KGHSH and CDR2 LQKENI. Trimming took off 5 bases at V and 6 bases at J, with 15 bases between the two ends. In DNA form, the CDR3 reads TGTGCCAGCTCATCACAGGGAAATTCGGATACGCAGTATTTT. Protein: CASSSQGNSDTQYF.

The chain recombines TRBV7-2 with TRBJ2-5; D is ambiguous. This CDR3 comprises 16 residues. Trimming cost V 2 bases and J 2 bases, with 15 bases left between them. The germline CDR1 and CDR2 sequences are SGHTA and FQGNSA. CDR3 sequence reads: CASSLKLRMLQETQYF. CDR3 in DNA: TGTGCCAGCAGCTTAAAGTTGAGGATGTTACAAGAGACCCAGTACTTC.

The J gene is TRBJ2-1, the V gene TRBV4-1; D is perhaps TRBD2 (6 bases). CDR1 MGHRA and CDR2 YSYEKL come from the germline V gene. With 3 bases removed from V and 1 base from J, the gap between germline ends came to 10 bases. The CDR3 covers 15 residues. The CDR3 sequence is CASSHRRGSYNEQFF. The CDR3 DNA sequence: TGCGCCAGCAGCCATAGACGGGGGTCCTACAATGAGCAGTTCTTC.

This chain uses TRBV28 with TRBJ1-5; perhaps TRBD1 as D (6 bases). CDR3 length equals 16 residues. CDR1 MDHEN and CDR2 SYDVKM come from the germline V gene. Trimming took off 3 bases at V and 6 bases at J, with 18 bases between the two ends. The CDR3 bases are TGTGCCAGCAGTTTTTCGGGTAGGGGGGGTGGTCAGCCCCAGCATTTT. It encodes CASSFSGRGGGQPQHF.

Only one count was recorded for this clone. The rearrangement uses TRBV7-6 and TRBJ1-5, with D uncertain. The CDR3 is made up of 13 amino acids. V was shortened by 2 bases and J by 9 bases, with 11 bases between the two germline ends. Germline CDR1 is SGHVS and CDR2 is FNYEAQ. The CDR3, as DNA: TGTGCCAGCAGCTTAATCTTAGGAGGGCCCCAGCATTTT. Protein sequence: CASSLILGGPQHF.

The chain carries TRBV6-1 and TRBJ1-1; no definite D call. Trimming removed 2 bases from V and 6 bases from J, with 10 bases in between. The length of the CDR3 is 13 residues. CDR1 and CDR2 (germline): MNHNS, SASEGT. CDR3 residues: CASSERREAEAFF. As DNA, the CDR3 is TGTGCCAGCAGTGAAAGGAGGGAAGCTGAAGCTTTCTTT.

In this sample, this clone turned up once. The chain links TRBV27 to TRBJ2-7; no definite D call. CDR3 length: 15 residues. The V gene lost 0 bases and the J gene lost 5 bases, with 14 bases spanning the gap. Per the germline V gene, CDR1 is MNHEY and CDR2 is SMNVEV (reference sequence). The CDR3 nucleotides read TGTGCCAGCAGTTTATCAGGGCCCCAATGGGACGAGCAGTACTTC. Residues: CASSLSGPQWDEQYF.

Note on this clone: Its ends do not fully match the called genes, so a read error is possible. The V gene is TRBV7-7, the J gene TRBJ2-5; 9 bases are shared with TRBD2. Germline-derived CDR1 and CDR2 are SSHAT and FNYEAQ (reference sequence). This CDR3 comprises 15 residues. CDR3 nucleotide sequence: TGTGCTAGCAGCCCCTTGAGCGGGGGGAAGGAGACCCAGTACTTC. Translating it yields CASSPLSGGKETQYF.

V usage is TRBV10-2 and J usage is TRBJ1-1; possible D gene TRBD1, 6 bases. Germline CDR1 and CDR2: WSHSY and SAAADI. Deletions cut 3 bases from V and 0 bases from J, with 11 bases between. CDR3 length: 15 amino acids. The CDR3 loop reads CASSDLTGMNTEAFF. The CDR3 DNA reads TGCGCCAGCAGTGACTTGACAGGCATGAACACTGAAGCTTTCTTT.

The chain links TRBV4-1 to TRBJ1-6; D remains ambiguous. The CDR3 consists of 18 residues. Trimming cost V 2 bases and J 7 bases, with 21 bases left between them. CDR1 and CDR2 from the germline V gene are MGHRA and YSYEKL. The DNA for the CDR3 is TGCGCCAGCAGCCAACTCGACATGGGATTTTTGGGCAATTCACCCCTCCACTTT. Amino acids: CASSQLDMGFLGNSPLHF.

The J gene is TRBJ1-1, the V gene TRBV7-3, with 7 bases matching TRBD1. The CDR3 is made up of 14 amino acids. Germline CDR1 SGHTA, CDR2 FQGTGA. After removal of 5 bases from V and 4 bases from J, the junction contained 7 bases not matched to a gene. This CDR3 reads CASSLRGEGTEAFF. CDR3 nucleotides: TGTGCCAGCAGCCTCAGGGGGGAAGGCACTGAAGCTTTCTTT.

V usage is TRBV9 and J usage is TRBJ1-4; TRBD1 aligns across 8 bases. After removal of 4 bases from V and 4 bases from J, the junction contained 3 bases not matched to a gene. The CDR3 extends over 14 amino acids. Per the germline V gene, CDR1 is SGDLS and CDR2 is YYNGEE. As DNA, the CDR3 is TGTGCCAGCAGCCGGACAGGGTATAATGAAAAACTGTTTTTT. Its translation: CASSRTGYNEKLFF.

This chain uses TRBV7-2 with TRBJ2-2; the D gene is possibly TRBD2 (6 bases). The CDR3 sequence is 16 residues long. Trimming pared 6 bases from V and 2 bases from J, leaving 16 bases between. Germline V gives CDR1 SGHTA, CDR2 FQGNSA. Written as DNA, the CDR3 is TGTGCCAGCAGACTTTCCGGGACTTCTAACACCGGGGAGCTGTTTTTT. This codes for CASRLSGTSNTGELFF.

The rearrangement uses TRBV12-5 and TRBJ1-1; 7 nucleotides match TRBD1. The CDR3 loop spans 16 amino acids. The V and J ends lost 6 bases and 8 bases, in that order; junction bases with no gene match: 18. Germline V gene data show CDR1 as LGHNT and CDR2 as FRNRAP. The CDR3 sequence is CASGLRTLTGRLEAFF. The CDR3 DNA follows: TGTGCTAGTGGCCTTCGAACCCTGACAGGGAGGCTCGAAGCTTTCTTT.

V and J are TRBV15 and TRBJ2-7, with TRBD2 matching 9 bases. The length of the CDR3 is 16 residues. Unmatched junction bases numbered 5, after V lost 1 base and J lost 1 base. CDR1 is LNHNV and CDR2 is YYDKDF in the germline V gene (reference sequence). CDR3 region: CATSRGAGGTSYEQYF. DNA for the CDR3: TGTGCCACCAGCAGAGGGGCGGGGGGGACTTCCTACGAGCAGTACTTC.

This sequence joins TRBV5-4 and TRBJ1-2; D is undetermined. CDR1 and CDR2 from the germline V gene are SGHNT and YYREEE (reference sequence). Deletions cut 0 bases from V and 8 bases from J, with 11 bases between. The CDR3 spans 13 residues. DNA of the CDR3: TGTGCCAGCAGCTTGGTCCCGGCGAAGGGCTACACCTTC. Its protein product is CASSLVPAKGYTF.

The rearrangement links TRBV5-6 to TRBJ2-7; possibly TRBD1 for D (5 bases). The CDR3 loop spans 14 amino acids. The V gene's germline CDR1 is SGHDT and CDR2 YYEEEE. V was cut by 2 bases and J by 0 bases, with 9 bases left in between. The CDR3 DNA reads as TGTGCCAGCAGCTTTGCAGGGAACTCCTACGAGCAGTACTTC. Amino acid sequence: CASSFAGNSYEQYF.

The chain couples TRBV11-2 to TRBJ1-2; D remains ambiguous. This CDR3 region has 13 residues. Looked up from germline, CDR1 is SGHAT and CDR2 is FQNNGV. V lost 1 base, J lost 6 bases, and 9 bases lay in between. CDR3 sequence reads: CASSLGWGNGYTF. CDR3 nucleotide sequence: TGTGCCAGCAGCTTAGGTTGGGGAAATGGCTACACCTTC.

This chain joins TRBV4-2 and TRBJ2-5, with TRBD2 matching 7 bases. CDR3 length: 13 residues. Germline trimming cut 1 base from V and 5 bases from J; bases unmatched to any gene: 1. CDR1 and CDR2 from the germline V gene are LGHNA and YNFKEQ. CDR3 nucleotide sequence: TGTGCCAGCAGCCAAGGGGAGGGGGAGACCCAGTACTTC. It yields the protein CASSQGEGETQYF.

J is TRBJ2-5 and V is TRBV5-4; the D gene is possibly TRBD2 (7 bases). V lost 1 base to trimming and J lost 3 bases, with 13 bases between them. This CDR3 has 15 amino acids. Germline assignment: CDR1 SGHNT and CDR2 YYREEE (reference sequence). This CDR3 is CASSLRGGGEETQYF. The CDR3 nucleotides are TGTGCCAGCAGCTTGCGCGGGGGCGGGGAAGAGACCCAGTACTTC.

V usage is TRBV7-3 and J usage is TRBJ2-7; D remains unclear. Germline lookup yields CDR1 SGHTA and CDR2 FQGTGA. The V and J ends lost 3 bases and 3 bases respectively, with 6 bases between them. There are 12 residues in the CDR3. The CDR3 is CASSFENYEQYF. Written as DNA, the CDR3 is TGTGCCAGCAGCTTCGAAAACTACGAGCAGTACTTC.

The rearrangement joins TRBV2 to TRBJ2-2, with a tentative D call TRBD1 (7 bases). The CDR3 is 13 residues long. Trimming removed 3 bases at V and 6 bases at J, with 8 bases between. In germline, CDR1 is SNHLY, CDR2 FYNNEI. The chain's CDR3 is CASSDRGAGELFF. CDR3 nucleotides: TGTGCCAGCAGTGACAGGGGGGCCGGGGAGCTGTTTTTT. Full variable domain (rest looked up from reference TRBV2 and TRBJ2-2): EPEVTQTPSHQVTQMGQEVILRCVPISNHLYFYWYRQILGQKVEFLVSFYNNEISEKSEIFDDQFSVERPDGSNFTLKIRSTKLEDSAMYFCASSDRGAGELFFGEGSRLTVL.